This T cell receptor beta chain was identified in a study of T cells after yellow fever vaccination. Of note for this clonotype: Its antigen is currently unknown. At one boundary the junction diverges from the germline segment, which might be a read error.

Study-level results: Just a small share of clonotypes turned up in the CD4 compartment as well as the CD8 compartment. Compared with primary, the secondary response was weaker and peaked at day 5, not 15. Abundant contaminating clonotypes from the bulk population could appear in FACS-sorted repertoires.

The V gene's germline CDR1 is SSHAT and CDR2 FNYEAQ (reference sequence). The CDR3 has 16 amino acids. The 5'RACE template-switching step produced TCR cDNA and added a universal primer site and UMIs. TCRdb reprocessed the 5' RACE reads via MiXCR and lists one record per CDR3 protein. There are around 500,000 distinct CDR3 sequences in the sample; around a fifth occur only once, and about 16% lies in the top ten. The chain carries TRBV7-7 and TRBJ2-2; 7 bases match TRBD1. This specimen consisted of PBMCs, obtained about 20 days after the first yellow fever vaccination. This clonotype was sampled from a man between 18 and 29 years old who received the YFV17D yellow fever vaccine. CDR3 coding DNA: TGTGCTAGCAGCTTATATGGGGGACAGATCACCGGGGAGCTGTTTTTT. Translated: CASSLYGGQITGELFF.